This entry lists 24 T cell receptor beta chains sequenced from one sample in a study of blood T cell repertoires in COVID-19. The assay was immunoSEQ multiplex PCR, and TCRdb's table has in-frame clones only and misses some. The sample records around 230,000 clones, 86% being singletons. The sequenced sample consisted of peripheral blood. The receptor source for this set is a man between 45 and 60 years old with COVID-19, enrolled during active disease.

The gene calls are TRBV27 and TRBJ2-5; TRBD2 agrees at 7 bases. The J segment lost 5 bases and the V segment lost 0 bases, leaving 0 bases of the junction unmatched. Germline V gene data show CDR1 as MNHEY and CDR2 as SMNVEV (reference sequence). The CDR3 is 13 residues long. Here the CDR3 reads CASSLSGGETQYF. CDR3 coding DNA: TGTGCCAGCAGTTTATCCGGGGGGGAGACCCAGTACTTC.

The J gene is TRBJ1-2, the V gene TRBV3-1 (or the pseudogene TRBV3-2), with a possible D match to TRBD1 (6 bases). Germline V gives CDR1 LGHDT, CDR2 YNNKEL (reference sequence). Trimming cost V 4 bases and J 4 bases, with 10 bases left between them. The CDR3 extends over 13 amino acids. This chain's CDR3 is CASSPDRFYGYTF. Here the CDR3 DNA reads TGTGCCAGCAGCCCTGACAGGTTCTATGGCTACACCTTC.

The rearrangement joins TRBV3-1 (or the pseudogene TRBV3-2) to TRBJ1-1, with D maybe TRBD1 (6 bases). The CDR3 is 14 residues long. From germline, CDR1 is LGHDT and CDR2 YNNKEL (reference sequence). Trimming stripped 1 base from V and 9 bases from J, with 15 bases between. CDR3 loop: CASSQVGQINQAFF. DNA of the CDR3: TGTGCCAGCAGCCAAGTTGGACAGATAAACCAAGCTTTCTTT.

V is TRBV6-2 or TRBV6-3 and J is TRBJ1-1; no definite D call. Germline V CDR1 and CDR2: MNHEY, SVGEGT. V lost 3 bases and J lost 1, with 9 bases in between. There are 14 residues in the CDR3. The CDR3 here is CASSYGDGNTEAFF. The CDR3 bases are TGTGCCAGCAGTTATGGAGATGGGAACACTGAAGCTTTCTTT.

The V call is TRBV5-6, the J call TRBJ1-6, with 8 positions matching TRBD1. J was trimmed by 7 bases and V by 4 bases; bases with no gene match: 4. The CDR3 extends over 14 amino acids. The germline V gene encodes CDR1 SGHDT and CDR2 YYEEEE. The CDR3 DNA sequence: TGTGCCAGCAGCCCGACAGGGGTAAATTCACCCCTCCACTTT. This translates into CASSPTGVNSPLHF.

The chain employs TRBV3-1 (or the pseudogene TRBV3-2) and TRBJ1-3, with 8 bases aligning to TRBD1. This CDR3 has 15 amino acids. With V trimmed by 4 bases and J by 8 bases, 10 bases remained unmatched. The germline CDR1 and CDR2 sequences are LGHDT and YNNKEL (reference sequence). CDR3 residues: CASSLSRGQGHTIYF. CDR3 DNA: TGTGCCAGCAGCCTCTCCAGGGGGCAGGGTCACACCATATATTTT.

The chain links TRBV6-5 to TRBJ1-2, with D possibly matching TRBD1 (6 bases). Deletions cut 5 bases from V and 6 bases from J, with 16 bases between. This CDR3 spans 14 amino acids. Germline V gene sequence: CDR1 MNHEY, CDR2 SVGAGI. The CDR3 DNA sequence: TGTGCCAGCAGTACGTTCGGGACATCTAATGGCTACACCTTC. Its translation: CASSTFGTSNGYTF.

The CDR3 DNA sequence: TGTGCCAGCAGCTTGACTAGACGGGATACGCAGTATTTT. Its translation: CASSLTRRDTQYF. The rearrangement links TRBV13 to TRBJ2-3; D perhaps matches TRBD2 (6 bases). The V end lost 3 bases, the J end lost 6 bases, and 10 bases lay between the germline ends. The CDR3 is made up of 13 amino acids. Germline-derived CDR1 and CDR2 are PRHDT and FYEKMQ (reference sequence). Filled out from reference TRBV13 and TRBJ2-3, the complete variable domain reads AAGVIQSPRHLIKEKRETATLKCYPIPRHDTVYWYQQGPGQDPQFLISFYEKMQSDKGSIPDRFSAQQFSDYHSELNMSSLELGDSALYFCASSLTRRDTQYFGPGTRLTVL.

The genes are TRBV18 and TRBJ2-1, with 8 bases lining up with TRBD2. After removal of 4 bases from V and 7 bases from J, the junction contained 12 bases not matched to a gene. Germline CDR1 is KGHSH and CDR2 is LQKENI. The CDR3 has 16 residues. The CDR3 sequence: CASSRLTGGRINEQFF. CDR3 DNA: TGTGCCAGCTCACGCTTGACGGGGGGGCGGATTAATGAGCAGTTCTTC.

The chain uses TRBV19 and TRBJ2-7; the D gene is possibly TRBD2 (6 bases). The germline V gene encodes CDR1 LNHDA and CDR2 SQIVND (reference sequence). Trimming removed 5 bases at V and 5 bases at J, with 16 bases between. This CDR3 comprises 14 residues. This chain's CDR3 is CASSPYGGNHEQYF. The CDR3 DNA is TGTGCCAGTAGTCCTTATGGGGGGAACCACGAGCAGTACTTC.

The chain has TRBV19 and TRBJ2-3, with a possible D match to TRBD2 (6 bases). Germline lookup yields CDR1 LNHDA and CDR2 SQIVND (reference sequence). V was shortened by 4 bases and J by 0 bases, with 11 bases between the two germline ends. CDR3 length: 15 amino acids. The CDR3 protein is CASSSLAESTDTQYF. The CDR3 nucleotides are TGTGCCAGTAGTAGCTTAGCGGAGAGCACAGATACGCAGTATTTT.

The V call is TRBV4-2, the J call TRBJ1-1; tentatively, D is TRBD1 (5 bases). The V gene's germline CDR1 is LGHNA and CDR2 YNFKEQ. The CDR3 has 16 residues. V lost 0 bases and J lost 3, with 14 bases in between. CDR3 loop: CASSQESGGGYTEAFF. The CDR3 nucleotides read TGTGCCAGCAGCCAAGAATCCGGGGGGGGATACACTGAAGCTTTCTTT.

The rearrangement uses TRBV11-2 and TRBJ2-2, with TRBD2 as a possible D gene (6 bases). The CDR3 is 14 amino acids. Trimming left V 6 bases short and J 2 bases short, with 10 bases between. CDR1 is SGHAT, CDR2 FQNNGV, per germline. Written as DNA, the CDR3 is TGTGCCAGCAGGGGACTTCTAAACACCGGGGAGCTGTTTTTT. Its protein product is CASRGLLNTGELFF.

V usage is TRBV6-2 or TRBV6-3 and J usage is TRBJ2-3; D possibly corresponds to TRBD1 (6 bases). V gave up 0 bases and J gave up 2 bases, with 15 bases separating them. The CDR3 totals 17 residues. CDR1 and CDR2 from the germline V gene are MNHEY and SVGEGT. The CDR3 spells CASSYSLGASITDTQYF. DNA for the CDR3: TGTGCCAGCAGTTACTCTCTGGGGGCATCAATCACAGATACGCAGTATTTT.

Comment on this clone: The DNA is omitted, as the CDR3 cannot be located on it reliably, and the CDR3 follows TCRdb's listing. The V and J genes are TRBV5-5 and TRBJ2-5; TRBD2 is the table's D call, not checked against the DNA. Germline V lookup: CDR1 SGHKS, CDR2 YYEKEE (reference sequence). The CDR3 is made up of 15 amino acids, end residues included. This CDR3 is CASSFGPGVGETQYF.

The chain links TRBV27 to TRBJ2-5; 8 nucleotides match TRBD2. From germline, CDR1 is MNHEY and CDR2 SMNVEV (reference sequence). CDR3 length: 13 residues. V shed 6 bases and J 3 bases; nucleotides not matched to a gene: 3. CDR3 loop: CASRRAGEETQYF. In nucleotides, the CDR3 is TGTGCCAGCAGGAGAGCGGGAGAAGAGACCCAGTACTTC.

The chain has TRBV27 and TRBJ1-2, with TRBD1 matching over 12 bases. Losses at the gene ends were 5 bases for V and 8 bases for J; bases not matched to a gene: 9. The length of the CDR3 is 15 residues. Per germline, CDR1 MNHEY and CDR2 SMNVEV (reference sequence). The DNA of the CDR3 is TGTGCCAGCAGTCCCGGGACAGGGGGCTTCAACGGCTACACCTTC. It encodes CASSPGTGGFNGYTF.

The V gene is TRBV19, the J gene TRBJ1-5, with a weak D call TRBD1 (6 bases). The CDR3 runs 16 residues. The germline V and J ends were trimmed by 4 bases and 1 base, with 14 bases remaining between them. Germline-derived CDR1 and CDR2 are LNHDA and SQIVND (reference sequence). CDR3 loop: CASSSRPGQSNQPQHF. CDR3 sequence (DNA): TGTGCCAGTAGTAGTAGGCCGGGACAAAGCAATCAGCCCCAGCATTTT.

This chain links TRBV29-1 with TRBJ1-3, with 7 bases that match TRBD1. Germline CDR1 SQVTM, CDR2 ANQGSEA. Trimming cost V 7 bases and J 9 bases; bases outside gene matches: 12. This CDR3 comprises 13 residues. CDR3 sequence (DNA): TGCAGCGGTATGACAGGGAATCCGGTCACCATATATTTT. As protein: CSGMTGNPVTIYF.

This sequence joins TRBV6-2 or TRBV6-3 and TRBJ1-5; D gene uncertain. This CDR3 is built from 14 residues. Trimming left V 2 bases short and J 6 bases short, with 11 bases between. From germline, CDR1 is MNHEY and CDR2 SVGEGT. CDR3 nucleotides: TGTGCCAGCAGTTACGAGGCTAAGGCTCAGCCCCAGCATTTT. This codes for CASSYEAKAQPQHF.

The rearrangement uses TRBV5-4 and TRBJ1-1; no definite D call. The germline CDR1 and CDR2 sequences are SGHNT and YYREEE (reference sequence). Trimming pared 4 bases from V and 2 bases from J, leaving 6 bases between. The CDR3 runs 12 residues. The CDR3 here is CASSLRNTEAFF. DNA for the CDR3: TGTGCCAGCAGCCTGAGAAACACTGAAGCTTTCTTT.

The chain recombines TRBV6-1 with TRBJ2-7; a possible D gene is TRBD1 (5 bases). V lost 0 bases and J 5 bases, leaving 14 bases between the germline ends. Germline V gene sequence: CDR1 MNHNS, CDR2 SASEGT. The CDR3 runs to 15 residues. The CDR3 nucleotides read TGTGCCAGCAGTGAAGCGGGGCCAGTCGTACACGAGCAGTACTTC. It specifies CASSEAGPVVHEQYF.

V gene TRBV2 combines with J gene TRBJ2-3, with D unclear. Between the trimmed V and J ends, which lost 4 bases and 2 bases, there was a span of 10 bases. In germline, CDR1 is SNHLY, CDR2 FYNNEI. The CDR3 length is 14 residues. The CDR3 loop reads CASSASLATDTQYF. The CDR3 DNA follows: TGTGCCAGCAGTGCTTCTTTAGCCACAGATACGCAGTATTTT.

The chain recombines TRBV7-3 with TRBJ1-3; D gene unclear. CDR3 length: 16 residues. V lost 5 bases, J lost 0 bases, and 14 bases lay in between. The germline V gene encodes CDR1 SGHTA and CDR2 FQGTGA. This CDR3 is CASSQAAGLSGNTIYF. CDR3 DNA: TGTGCCAGCAGCCAGGCTGCAGGACTCTCTGGAAACACCATATATTTT.